The T cell receptor beta chain under discussion was sequenced for a study of T cell responses to AZD1222 COVID-19 vaccine. General study findings and limits: At 160-218 and 743-854, vaccine-associated CD4 TCRs were dominant, and they spanned spike.

This CDR3 has 16 amino acids. Germline V CDR1 and CDR2: SGHRS, YFSETQ. V was cut by 3 bases and J by 7 bases, with 19 bases left in between. As concerns this clone: The antigen remains undetermined.

Whether given at about 4 or about 12 weeks, second doses were pooled. The protocol was immunoSEQ multiplex PCR, while the TCRdb copy is restricted to in-frame clones and leaves out a portion. The sample carries 100,000 to 150,000 clones, around 88% recorded once. The V and J genes are TRBV5-1 and TRBJ1-4; D is perhaps TRBD1 (5 bases). Source: peripheral blood, taken 28 days after the second AZD1222 dose. This sequence was found in an adult who received the AZD1222 COVID-19 vaccine. CDR3 in DNA: TGCGCCAGCAGCTCATGGTATTACAGGTCGGGTGAAAAACTGTTTTTT. Residues: CASSSWYYRSGEKLFF.